These T cell receptor beta chains were read from a single sample in a study of T-cell reconstitution after alpha-beta-depleted transplantation in children. Via MiXCR, TCRdb re-called the PCR reads, giving one row per CDR3 protein. The sample carries about a million distinct CDR3 sequences, about 29% recorded once. Sequenced material: PBMCs, mostly from graft donor cells, taken 360 days after TCRalphabeta/CD19-depleted stem cell transplant. These receptors came from a boy in the first two years of life who had a stem cell transplant for SCID, so the T cells may come from the graft donor. Each CDR3 is given with its conserved first and last residue. The order of the fields is CDR3 length, V gene, J gene, CDR3 protein.

cdr3_length: 16
v_call: TRBV7-8
j_call: TRBJ2-7
cdr3_aa: CASIPTLRDIAYEQYF

cdr3_length: 14
v_call: TRBV20-1
j_call: TRBJ2-7
cdr3_aa: CSASDIGTNYEQYF

cdr3_length: 15
v_call: TRBV27
j_call: TRBJ2-6
cdr3_aa: CASRDSYSGANVLTF

cdr3_length: 15
v_call: TRBV7-9
j_call: TRBJ2-1
cdr3_aa: CASSHGLFSYNEQFF

cdr3_length: 13
v_call: TRBV5-1
j_call: TRBJ2-2
cdr3_aa: CASGPGGTGELFF

cdr3_length: 14
v_call: TRBV4-1
j_call: TRBJ2-5
cdr3_aa: CASSPTGTEETQYF

cdr3_length: 16
v_call: TRBV5-1
j_call: TRBJ1-2
cdr3_aa: CASSLVVGISNYGYTF

cdr3_length: 14
v_call: TRBV7-2
j_call: TRBJ1-2
cdr3_aa: CASSSRTDLYGYTF

cdr3_length: 12
v_call: TRBV27
j_call: TRBJ1-6
cdr3_aa: CASSVNGSPLHF

cdr3_length: 14
v_call: TRBV10-3
j_call: TRBJ1-6
cdr3_aa: CAIKGTGGFSPLHF

cdr3_length: 14
v_call: TRBV6-1
j_call: TRBJ2-3
cdr3_aa: CASKGDFSTDTQYF

cdr3_length: 17
v_call: TRBV9
j_call: TRBJ1-1
cdr3_aa: CASSAYRDLEGTTEAFF

cdr3_length: 13
v_call: TRBV27
j_call: TRBJ2-2
cdr3_aa: CASSFQGPGELFF

cdr3_length: 17
v_call: TRBV20-1
j_call: TRBJ2-3
cdr3_aa: CSARDHARGRLADTQYF

cdr3_length: 16
v_call: TRBV4-2
j_call: TRBJ2-7
cdr3_aa: CASSQDSRDRVYEQYF

cdr3_length: 14
v_call: TRBV12-3/TRBV12-4
j_call: TRBJ2-5
cdr3_aa: CASGRTGTWETQYF

cdr3_length: 14
v_call: TRBV29-1
j_call: TRBJ2-6
cdr3_aa: CSVCSDSGANVLTF

cdr3_length: 15
v_call: TRBV20-1
j_call: TRBJ2-2
cdr3_aa: CSALRRGLYTGELFF

cdr3_length: 16
v_call: TRBV5-1
j_call: TRBJ1-3
cdr3_aa: CASSLRAGSSGNTIYF

cdr3_length: 14
v_call: TRBV6-5
j_call: TRBJ1-5
cdr3_aa: CASSYRNSNQPQHF

cdr3_length: 12
v_call: TRBV20-1
j_call: TRBJ2-1
cdr3_aa: CSARDPSHEQFF

cdr3_length: 14
v_call: TRBV20-1
j_call: TRBJ2-5
cdr3_aa: CSAPNLGQQETQYF

cdr3_length: 16
v_call: TRBV24-1
j_call: TRBJ2-5
cdr3_aa: CATSDHRPEGRETQYF

cdr3_length: 13
v_call: TRBV15
j_call: TRBJ1-4
cdr3_aa: CATSRPSSEKLFF

cdr3_length: 14
v_call: TRBV5-5
j_call: TRBJ1-1
cdr3_aa: CASSLAQGPLGAFF

cdr3_length: 11
v_call: TRBV12-3/TRBV12-4
j_call: TRBJ1-2
cdr3_aa: CADMGGYGYTF

cdr3_length: 14
v_call: TRBV6-5
j_call: TRBJ2-7
cdr3_aa: CASSYRTGAYEQYF

cdr3_length: 15
v_call: TRBV18
j_call: TRBJ2-3
cdr3_aa: CASSPLTGVADTQYF

cdr3_length: 14
v_call: TRBV5-6
j_call: TRBJ2-3
cdr3_aa: CASSLKRPTDTQYF

cdr3_length: 15
v_call: TRBV12-3/TRBV12-4
j_call: TRBJ2-7
cdr3_aa: CASSFDSGPSYEQYF

cdr3_length: 16
v_call: TRBV12-3/TRBV12-4
j_call: TRBJ2-5
cdr3_aa: CASSLHSGGKKETQYF

cdr3_length: 12
v_call: TRBV7-9
j_call: TRBJ2-7
cdr3_aa: CASSPQSYEQYF

cdr3_length: 15
v_call: TRBV15
j_call: TRBJ1-1
cdr3_aa: CATSPQGDRRTEAFF

cdr3_length: 15
v_call: TRBV18
j_call: TRBJ2-5
cdr3_aa: CASSPRGAGEETQYF

cdr3_length: 12
v_call: TRBV20-1
j_call: TRBJ2-3
cdr3_aa: CSAIQATDTQYF

cdr3_length: 14
v_call: TRBV29-1
j_call: TRBJ1-2
cdr3_aa: CSVAGPKEGYGYTF

cdr3_length: 14
v_call: TRBV5-6
j_call: TRBJ2-7
cdr3_aa: CASSLGGDYYEQYF

cdr3_length: 11
v_call: TRBV12-3/TRBV12-4
j_call: TRBJ2-1
cdr3_aa: CASRTGDEQFF

cdr3_length: 13
v_call: TRBV5-1
j_call: TRBJ2-1
cdr3_aa: CASSLSATNEQFF

cdr3_length: 16
v_call: TRBV24-1
j_call: TRBJ2-1
cdr3_aa: CATSAPGRGSYNEQFF

cdr3_length: 15
v_call: TRBV5-5
j_call: TRBJ1-1
cdr3_aa: CASSITRTVNTEAFF

cdr3_length: 15
v_call: TRBV27
j_call: TRBJ2-3
cdr3_aa: CASAAGPSIKDTQYF

cdr3_length: 15
v_call: TRBV6-1
j_call: TRBJ2-3
cdr3_aa: CASSPRMMSTDTQYF

cdr3_length: 16
v_call: TRBV4-3
j_call: TRBJ1-5
cdr3_aa: CASSQGLMRSGQPQHF

cdr3_length: 14
v_call: TRBV29-1
j_call: TRBJ2-5
cdr3_aa: CSVEDPGTQETQYF

cdr3_length: 13
v_call: TRBV30
j_call: TRBJ2-7
cdr3_aa: CASTGTSTRMQYF

cdr3_length: 9
v_call: TRBV6-2/TRBV6-3
j_call: TRBJ1-4
cdr3_aa: CASSNGQVF

cdr3_length: 15
v_call: TRBV19
j_call: TRBJ2-7
cdr3_aa: CASSPGQGLIYEQYF

cdr3_length: 20
v_call: TRBV27
j_call: TRBJ2-5
cdr3_aa: CASRSTSGGLIIVNRETQYF

cdr3_length: 16
v_call: TRBV15
j_call: TRBJ1-4
cdr3_aa: CATSRRYLATNEKLFF

cdr3_length: 15
v_call: TRBV21-1
j_call: TRBJ1-5
cdr3_aa: CASSKQGAGDQPQHF

cdr3_length: 14
v_call: TRBV7-9
j_call: TRBJ2-7
cdr3_aa: CASSLAAGGHEQYF